This T cell receptor (beta chain) originates from a study of shared clonotypes between healthy human individuals. Some clones are missing from TCRdb's copy, which holds only in-frame ones; the method was immunoSEQ multiplex PCR. This table has about 500,000 clones, over 60% appearing once. Germline V gene sequence: CDR1 MNHEY, CDR2 SVGAGI. CDR3 length equals 14 residues. The V and J genes are TRBV6-5 and TRBJ2-5; 10 bases line up with TRBD2. The assigned J gene may be wrong: the sequence end matches TRBJ2-7 better. This sequence originates from a middle-aged woman in good health. Some clones in this sample may be carry-over from other donors' samples. Sequencing input: PBMCs. This CDR3 reads CASSRLAGPDEQYF. CDR3 coding DNA: TGTGCCAGCAGCAGACTAGCGGGCCCCGACGAGCAGTACTTC.